The 32 T cell receptor beta chains below all came from one sample that was sequenced in a study of beta chain features in type 1 diabetes. Investigators reverse transcribed all isolated RNA, so they sequenced expressed TCRB transcripts. Clones were read by immunoSEQ multiplex PCR, and TCRdb kept only the in-frame ones, dropping some. The sample holds over 300,000 clones, approximately 9.9% seen once. These receptors' targets are unknown. Study results and limitations: Shorter TCRB CDR3s, moderately but significantly so, marked every one of the four CD4+ subsets in Type 1 diabetes patients.

The sample consisted of central memory CD4+ T cells from blood. The receptor set was obtained from a young man with type 1 diabetes.

The chain links TRBV28 to TRBJ1-1, with D unresolved. CDR3 length: 12 amino acids. The germline V gene encodes CDR1 MDHEN and CDR2 SYDVKM. Trimming pared 1 base from V and 6 bases from J, leaving 6 bases between. CDR3 sequence (DNA): TGTGCCAGCAGTTTATCCTTGTCTGAAGCTTTCTTT. Residues: CASSLSLSEAFF.

The chain combines TRBV5-1 with TRBJ2-4; possibly TRBD1 for D (6 bases). V lost 1 base, J lost 8 bases, and 13 bases lay in between. The germline V gene has CDR1 SGHRS and CDR2 YFSETQ. The CDR3 is 14 amino acids. CDR3 nucleotides: TGCGCCAGCAGCTTGCAGGGGAGTGTTGACATTCAGTACTTC. This codes for CASSLQGSVDIQYF.

This clone showed up many times. CDR3 protein: CASSRDRVENIQYF. DNA for the CDR3: TGTGCCAGCAGCCGGGACAGGGTAGAAAACATTCAGTACTTC. The genes are TRBV7-9 and TRBJ2-4, with TRBD1 matching 9 bases. Germline V gene data show CDR1 as SEHNR and CDR2 as FQNEAQ (reference sequence). The V and J ends lost 5 bases and 5 bases, in that order; junction bases with no gene match: 4. There are 14 residues in the CDR3. Full variable domain (remainder filled in from reference TRBV7-9 and TRBJ2-4): DTGVSQNPRHKITKRGQNVTFRCDPISEHNRLYWYRQTLGQGPEFLTYFQNEAQLEKSRLLSDRFSAERPKGSFSTLEIQRTEQGDSAMYLCASSRDRVENIQYFGAGTRLSVL.

The rearrangement uses TRBV27 and TRBJ2-3; 8 bases line up with TRBD1. CDR3 length: 15 residues. Germline V lookup: CDR1 MNHEY, CDR2 SMNVEV (reference sequence). The trim removed 8 bases at V and 1 base at J, leaving 8 bases unmatched. CDR3 sequence: CASGRPGQGTDTQYF. The CDR3 nucleotides are TGTGCCAGCGGTCGTCCGGGACAGGGCACAGATACGCAGTATTTT.

The chain combines TRBV9 with TRBJ2-2; maybe TRBD2 (6 bases). CDR1 is SGDLS, CDR2 YYNGEE, per germline. The germline V and J ends were trimmed by 4 bases and 0 bases, with 13 bases remaining between them. The CDR3 spans 16 residues. This CDR3 is CASSFGGTSNTGELFF. As DNA, the CDR3 is TGTGCCAGCAGCTTCGGTGGGACTTCGAACACCGGGGAGCTGTTTTTT.

The CDR3 DNA reads as TGCGCCAGCAGCCAAGAACAGCCAGCCACTGAAGCTTTCTTT. As protein: CASSQEQPATEAFF. The V and J genes are TRBV4-3 and TRBJ1-1, with D hard to call. The CDR3 has 14 amino acids. The germline V gene encodes CDR1 LGHNA and CDR2 YSLEER. V dropped 0 bases and J dropped 4 bases, with 9 bases sitting between them.

In its sample, this clone was seen a few times. Other DNA sequences in this specimen translate into the identical CDR3. The chain recombines TRBV5-1 with TRBJ2-6, with D tentatively TRBD2 (6 bases). Per the germline V gene, CDR1 is SGHRS and CDR2 is YFSETQ. Trimming stripped 0 bases from V and 0 bases from J, with 10 bases between. CDR3 length: 17 amino acids. This chain's CDR3 is CASSLGSTSSGANVLTF. The CDR3 nucleotides are TGCGCCAGCAGCTTGGGTTCGACTAGCTCTGGGGCCAACGTCCTGACTTTC.

Comment on this clone: At one end the junction does not follow the germline gene, possibly because of a read error. The chain combines TRBV7-7 with TRBJ2-3; tentatively, D is TRBD1 or TRBD2 (6 bases each). The CDR3 sequence is 15 residues long. In germline, CDR1 is SSHAT, CDR2 FNYEAQ (reference sequence). CDR3: CASSPIRGPSDTQYF. As DNA, the CDR3 is TGTGCTAGCAGCCCGATACGGGGGCCCTCAGATACGCAGTATTTT.

At least ten counts were recorded for this clone. The chain joins TRBV4-3 to TRBJ2-7; the D gene is possibly TRBD1 (6 bases). The germline V gene has CDR1 LGHNA and CDR2 YSLEER. CDR3 length: 13 amino acids. Trimming took off 1 base at V and 7 bases at J, with 11 bases between the two ends. CDR3 residues: CASSQVIGTEQYF. Written as DNA, the CDR3 is TGCGCCAGCAGCCAAGTCATCGGGACAGAGCAGTACTTC.

V usage is TRBV7-9 and J usage is TRBJ1-5, with D hard to call. CDR3 length equals 12 residues. The germline V and J ends were trimmed by 6 bases and 6 bases, with 9 bases remaining between them. Germline V lookup: CDR1 SEHNR, CDR2 FQNEAQ (reference sequence). The CDR3 nucleotides are TGTGCCAGCAGTTTCGAGGGTCAGCCCCAGCATTTT. Protein sequence: CASSFEGQPQHF.

The V and J genes are TRBV5-4 and TRBJ1-1; tentatively, D is TRBD1 (5 bases). CDR1 is SGHNT, CDR2 YYREEE, per germline (reference sequence). This CDR3 comprises 12 residues. V was cut by 6 bases and J by 2 bases, with 8 bases left in between. In nucleotides, the CDR3 is TGTGCCAGCAACGACAGAAACACTGAAGCTTTCTTT. This translates into CASNDRNTEAFF.

This clone was counted a few times. V and J are TRBV5-1 and TRBJ2-6; a weak D match, TRBD2 (6 bases). Trimming left V 4 bases short and J 2 bases short, with 13 bases between. CDR1 and CDR2 from the germline V gene are SGHRS and YFSETQ. CDR3 length equals 16 residues. CDR3 sequence reads: CASSPTGGPGANVLTF. CDR3 DNA sequence: TGCGCCAGCAGCCCGACCGGAGGGCCTGGGGCCAACGTCCTGACTTTC.

This clone has only a few counts. This sequence joins TRBV28 and TRBJ2-3; no reliable D call. This CDR3 comprises 15 residues. The germline V gene has CDR1 MDHEN and CDR2 SYDVKM. Trimming took off 5 bases at V and 0 bases at J, with 12 bases between the two ends. The CDR3: CASSPAGRSTDTQYF. CDR3 nucleotide sequence: TGTGCCAGCAGTCCGGCCGGTAGGAGCACAGATACGCAGTATTTT.

This clone occurred a few times. The chain carries TRBV29-1 and TRBJ1-1; D perhaps matches TRBD1 (5 bases). The V and J ends lost 0 bases and 1 base respectively, with 12 bases between them. The CDR3 has 15 amino acids. CDR1 and CDR2 from the germline V gene are SQVTM and ANQGSEA. In DNA form, the CDR3 reads TGCAGCGTTGAAGACCCGTGGACAACGAACACTGAAGCTTTCTTT. Protein: CSVEDPWTTNTEAFF.

This clone has ten or more counts. The rearrangement joins TRBV28 to TRBJ1-6; the D gene is possibly TRBD1 (5 bases). V lost 5 bases to trimming and J lost 7 bases, with 12 bases between them. Looked up from germline, CDR1 is MDHEN and CDR2 is SYDVKM. The CDR3 runs 14 residues. The CDR3 region has the DNA TGTGCCAGCAGTGGCGGGACGTGGAATTCACCCCTCCACTTT. Its translation is CASSGGTWNSPLHF.

The V gene is TRBV5-1, the J gene TRBJ2-3; D is unclear. Germline V gene lookup returns CDR1 SGHRS and CDR2 YFSETQ. V lost 0 bases to trimming and J lost 2 bases, with 7 bases between them. The CDR3 extends over 14 amino acids. The CDR3 coding sequence is TGCGCCAGCAGCTTGGACGGCGACACAGATACGCAGTATTTT. Residues: CASSLDGDTDTQYF.

This clone was detected only a few times. V usage is TRBV7-2 and J usage is TRBJ1-4; D call uncertain. From germline, CDR1 is SGHTA and CDR2 FQGNSA. The V end was cut by 5 bases, the J end by 7 bases, with 11 bases between. This CDR3 has 13 residues. Here the CDR3 DNA reads TGTGCCAGCAGCCTTGGCCGGGTTGAAAAACTGTTTTTT. The encoded protein is CASSLGRVEKLFF.

V and J are TRBV6-6 and TRBJ1-1; D perhaps matches TRBD1 (6 bases). V was trimmed by 4 bases and J by 6 bases, leaving 12 bases between them. Germline V CDR1 and CDR2: MNHNY, SVGAGI (reference sequence). This CDR3 contains 13 residues. Here the CDR3 DNA reads TGTGCCAGCAGTTTCCGGGACACCCCTGAAGCTTTCTTT. Its protein is CASSFRDTPEAFF.

The chain employs TRBV10-3 and TRBJ1-6; D unclear. The ends were cut back, 3 bases at V and 12 bases at J, with 15 bases in the middle. CDR3 size: 14 residues. Germline V gene lookup returns CDR1 ENHRY and CDR2 SYGVKD. CDR3: CAISEEVREGPLHF. CDR3 sequence (DNA): TGTGCCATCAGTGAAGAGGTCCGAGAAGGACCCCTCCACTTT.

This clone has only a few counts. CDR3: CASSPQDRVYGYTF. Here the CDR3 DNA reads TGTGCCAGCAGCCCACAGGACAGGGTATATGGCTACACCTTC. The chain is built from TRBV9 and TRBJ1-2; 8 nucleotides line up with TRBD1. This CDR3 region has 14 residues. With 4 bases clipped from V and 5 bases from J, the junction kept 7 bases outside the gene matches. CDR1 is SGDLS and CDR2 is YYNGEE in the germline V gene.

The V and J genes are TRBV5-1 and TRBJ2-1; TRBD2 is a possible D gene (6 bases). Trimming left V 0 bases short and J 9 bases short, with 22 bases between. Per germline, CDR1 SGHRS and CDR2 YFSETQ. The CDR3 is 17 residues long. The CDR3 protein is CASSLAIMGGGNTEQFF. The CDR3 bases are TGCGCCAGCAGCTTGGCCATCATGGGTGGCGGGAATACTGAGCAGTTCTTC.

The chain joins TRBV28 to TRBJ2-1, with TRBD2 identical over 9 bases. CDR3 length equals 15 residues. Unmatched junction bases numbered 5, after V lost 6 bases and J lost 2 bases. The germline V gene encodes CDR1 MDHEN and CDR2 SYDVKM. The CDR3 sequence: CASRDSGGTYNEQFF. For the CDR3, the DNA is TGTGCCAGCAGGGATAGCGGGGGAACCTACAATGAGCAGTTCTTC.

This clone occurred a few times. The genes are TRBV7-2 and TRBJ2-3; 7 bases align to TRBD2. CDR1 is SGHTA and CDR2 is FQGNSA in the germline V gene. The CDR3 runs 17 residues. V was clipped by 2 bases and J by 0 bases; unmatched bases: 8. CDR3 in amino acids: CASSLFGEGISTDTQYF. For the CDR3, the DNA is TGTGCCAGCAGCTTATTTGGGGAGGGTATCAGCACAGATACGCAGTATTTT.

This clone was seen more than once but under ten times. V gene TRBV9 combines with J gene TRBJ2-5; the match to TRBD1 covers 11 bases. The V segment lost 3 bases and the J segment 5 bases; nucleotides outside the gene matches: 9. There are 16 residues in the CDR3. Germline V gene sequence: CDR1 SGDLS, CDR2 YYNGEE. CDR3 protein: CASSARTGGLGETQYF. CDR3 sequence (DNA): TGTGCCAGCAGCGCCCGGACAGGGGGCCTCGGGGAGACCCAGTACTTC.

This clone was detected ten times or more. Written as DNA, the CDR3 is TGTGCCAGCAGCTTAGAGGCGGGCCAGGGAGGCAATCAGCCCCAGCATTTT. Its translation: CASSLEAGQGGNQPQHF. The chain combines TRBV7-2 with TRBJ1-5, with D possibly being TRBD1 (5 bases). Trimming took off 1 base at V and 2 bases at J, with 15 bases between the two ends. Germline V lookup: CDR1 SGHTA, CDR2 FQGNSA. This CDR3 contains 17 residues.

The gene calls are TRBV9 and TRBJ2-1, with 8 bases lining up with TRBD2. Germline lookup yields CDR1 SGDLS and CDR2 YYNGEE. Trimming removed 4 bases from V and 2 bases from J; junction bases left unmatched: 5. This CDR3 region has 15 residues. CDR3 nucleotide sequence: TGTGCCAGCAGCCCCACCGGGGGGGCCTACAATGAGCAGTTCTTC. It translates to CASSPTGGAYNEQFF.

The CDR3 DNA reads as TGCAGCGTTATGAAGGTAGAGACCCAGTACTTC. Translated: CSVMKVETQYF. The rearrangement uses TRBV29-1 and TRBJ2-5; D unresolved. Germline CDR1 SQVTM, CDR2 ANQGSEA. V was cut by 5 bases and J by 4 bases, with 8 bases left in between. The CDR3 runs to 11 residues.

The CDR3 protein is CAIIRDRKNIQYF. CDR3 DNA sequence: TGTGCCATCATCCGGGACAGGAAAAACATTCAGTACTTC. The chain has TRBV10-3 and TRBJ2-4; TRBD1 matches at 8 bases. This CDR3 region has 13 residues. The germline V gene has CDR1 ENHRY and CDR2 SYGVKD. The junction had 3 bases not matched to a gene; V was cut back by 7 bases and J by 4 bases.

The V and J genes are TRBV7-9 and TRBJ2-3, with D tentatively TRBD2 (5 bases). CDR3 length equals 13 residues. V lost 7 bases and J 4 bases, leaving 12 bases between the germline ends. Germline V gene lookup returns CDR1 SEHNR and CDR2 FQNEAQ (reference sequence). The CDR3 region has the DNA TGTGCCAGCACTCTCTCCGGGGCAGATACGCAGTATTTT. It yields the protein CASTLSGADTQYF.

The chain recombines TRBV11-2 with TRBJ2-3; D is ambiguous. Germline lookup yields CDR1 SGHAT and CDR2 FQNNGV. The CDR3 is 14 residues long. The V end was cut by 2 bases, the J end by 5 bases, with 11 bases between. Here the CDR3 reads CASSLTYSLDTQYF. DNA for the CDR3: TGTGCCAGCAGCTTAACGTACAGCCTAGATACGCAGTATTTT. The entire variable domain, with the rest obtained from reference TRBV11-2 and TRBJ2-3, is as follows: EAGVAQSPRYKIIEKRQSVAFWCNPISGHATLYWYQQILGQGPKLLIQFQNNGVVDDSQLPKDRFSAERLKGVDSTLKIQPAKLEDSAVYLCASSLTYSLDTQYFGPGTRLTVL.

The rearrangement links TRBV29-1 to TRBJ2-5; possibly TRBD1 for D (5 bases). The assigned J gene may be wrong: the sequence end matches TRBJ2-7 better. Germline CDR1 is SQVTM and CDR2 is ANQGSEA. The CDR3 runs 12 residues. The CDR3: CSVGAGLGEQYF. The CDR3 DNA is TGCAGCGTTGGGGCAGGGCTAGGCGAGCAGTACTTC.

This clone was picked up a small number of times. The CDR3 DNA reads TGTGCCACCAGCAGAGACGCGGGTCGGAATACGCAGTATTTT. Translating it yields CATSRDAGRNTQYF. The V call is TRBV15, the J call TRBJ2-3, with a weak D call TRBD2 (5 bases). Germline V lookup: CDR1 LNHNV, CDR2 YYDKDF (reference sequence). Trimming stripped 0 bases from V and 7 bases from J, with 11 bases between. This CDR3 is 14 amino acids long.